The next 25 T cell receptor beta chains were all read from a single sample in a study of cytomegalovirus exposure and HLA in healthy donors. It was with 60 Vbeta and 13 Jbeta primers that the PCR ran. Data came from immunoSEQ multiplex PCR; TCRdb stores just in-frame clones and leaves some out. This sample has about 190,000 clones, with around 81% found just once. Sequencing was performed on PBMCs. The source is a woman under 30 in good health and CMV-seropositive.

CDR3 sequence: CASSPGQKTTDTQYF. The CDR3 region has the DNA TGCGCCAGCAGCCCGGGACAGAAGACCACAGATACGCAGTATTTT. The chain couples TRBV5-1 to TRBJ2-3; 7 bases are a match to TRBD1. Germline V gene lookup returns CDR1 SGHRS and CDR2 YFSETQ. V trimming: 4 bases; J trimming: 2 bases; junction bases outside the gene matches: 7. There are 15 residues in the CDR3.

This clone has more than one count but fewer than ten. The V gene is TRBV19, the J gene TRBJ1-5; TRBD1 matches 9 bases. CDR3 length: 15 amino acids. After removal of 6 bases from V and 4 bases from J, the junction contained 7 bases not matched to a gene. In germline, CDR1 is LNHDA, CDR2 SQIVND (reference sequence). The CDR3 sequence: CASSDGQGRNQPQHF. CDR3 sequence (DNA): TGTGCCAGTAGCGACGGACAGGGGAGGAATCAGCCCCAGCATTTT.

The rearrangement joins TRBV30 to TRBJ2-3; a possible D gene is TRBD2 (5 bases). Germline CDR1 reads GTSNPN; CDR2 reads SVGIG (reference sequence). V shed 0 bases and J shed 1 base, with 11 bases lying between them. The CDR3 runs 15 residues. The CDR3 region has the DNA TGTGCCTGGAGTGTAACCCACGGGGGCACAGATACGCAGTATTTT. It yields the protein CAWSVTHGGTDTQYF.

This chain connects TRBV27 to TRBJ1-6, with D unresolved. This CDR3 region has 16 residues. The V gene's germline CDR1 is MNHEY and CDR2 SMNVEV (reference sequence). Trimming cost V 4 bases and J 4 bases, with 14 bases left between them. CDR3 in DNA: TGTGCCAGCAGTTCTAAGGAGAAGGCTTATAATTCACCCCTCCACTTT. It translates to CASSSKEKAYNSPLHF.

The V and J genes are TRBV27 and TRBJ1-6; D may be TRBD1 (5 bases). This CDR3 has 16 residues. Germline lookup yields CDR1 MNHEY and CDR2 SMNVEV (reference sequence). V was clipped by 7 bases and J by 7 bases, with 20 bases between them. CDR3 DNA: TGTGCCAGCACCTTAAAAGTATGGGGCAGCAATTCACCCCTCCACTTT. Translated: CASTLKVWGSNSPLHF.

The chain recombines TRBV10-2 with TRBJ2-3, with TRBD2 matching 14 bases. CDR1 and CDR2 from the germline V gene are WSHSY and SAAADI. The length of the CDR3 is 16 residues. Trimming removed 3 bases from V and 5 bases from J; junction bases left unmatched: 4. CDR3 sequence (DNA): TGCGCCAGCAGTGACGGGACTAGCGGGGGTAGAGATACGCAGTATTTT. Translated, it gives CASSDGTSGGRDTQYF.

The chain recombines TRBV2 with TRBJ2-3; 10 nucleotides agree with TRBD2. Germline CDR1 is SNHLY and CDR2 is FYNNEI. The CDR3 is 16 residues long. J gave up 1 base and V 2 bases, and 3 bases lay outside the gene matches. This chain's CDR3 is CASSERLAGGTDTQYF. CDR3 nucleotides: TGTGCCAGCAGTGAACGGCTAGCGGGGGGCACAGATACGCAGTATTTT. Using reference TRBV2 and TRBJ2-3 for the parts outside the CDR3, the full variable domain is EPEVTQTPSHQVTQMGQEVILRCVPISNHLYFYWYRQILGQKVEFLVSFYNNEISEKSEIFDDQFSVERPDGSNFTLKIRSTKLEDSAMYFCASSERLAGGTDTQYFGPGTRLTVL.

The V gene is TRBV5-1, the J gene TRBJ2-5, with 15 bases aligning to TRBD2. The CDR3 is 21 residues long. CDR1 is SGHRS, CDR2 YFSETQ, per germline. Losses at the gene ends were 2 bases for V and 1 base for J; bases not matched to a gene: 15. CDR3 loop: CASSFPVRGTSGGPGQETQYF. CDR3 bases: TGCGCCAGCAGCTTCCCTGTGCGGGGGACTAGCGGGGGGCCGGGCCAAGAGACCCAGTACTTC. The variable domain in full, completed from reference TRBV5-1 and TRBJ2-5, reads KAGVTQTPRYLIKTRGQQVTLSCSPISGHRSVSWYQQTPGQGLQFLFEYFSETQRNKGNFPGRFSGRQFSNSRSEMNVSTLELGDSALYLCASSFPVRGTSGGPGQETQYFGPGTRLLVL.

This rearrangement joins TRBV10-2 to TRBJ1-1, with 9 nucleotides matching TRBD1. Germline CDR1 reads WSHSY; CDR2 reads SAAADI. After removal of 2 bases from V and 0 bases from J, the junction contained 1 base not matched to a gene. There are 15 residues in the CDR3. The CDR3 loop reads CASSEDRGMNTEAFF. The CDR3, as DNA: TGCGCCAGCAGTGAGGACAGGGGGATGAACACTGAAGCTTTCTTT.

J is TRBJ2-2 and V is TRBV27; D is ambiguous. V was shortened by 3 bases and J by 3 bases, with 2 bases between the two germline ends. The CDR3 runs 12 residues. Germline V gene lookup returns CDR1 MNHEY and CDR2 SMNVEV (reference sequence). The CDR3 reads CASSFDTGELFF. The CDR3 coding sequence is TGTGCCAGCAGTTTCGACACCGGGGAGCTGTTTTTT.

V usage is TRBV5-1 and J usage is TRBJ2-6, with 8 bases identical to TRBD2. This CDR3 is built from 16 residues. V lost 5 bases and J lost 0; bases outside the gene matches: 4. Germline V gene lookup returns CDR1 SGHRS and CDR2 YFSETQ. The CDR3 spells CASSLLAGSGANVLTF. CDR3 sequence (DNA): TGCGCCAGCAGTTTGCTAGCGGGCTCTGGGGCCAACGTCCTGACTTTC.

The CDR3 DNA is TGTGCCAGCAGCTTAAATGTTGACTCACAAGAGACCCAGTACTTC. Translating gives CASSLNVDSQETQYF. This chain uses TRBV7-8 with TRBJ2-5; D remains unclear. Trimming removed 2 bases at V and 2 bases at J, with 12 bases between. Germline V gene data show CDR1 as SGHVS and CDR2 as FQNEAQ. The CDR3 length is 15 residues. Full variable domain (outside the CDR3, taken from reference TRBV7-8 and TRBJ2-5): GAGVSQSPRYKVAKRGQDVALRCDPISGHVSLFWYQQALGQGPEFLTYFQNEAQLDKSGLPSDRFFAERPEGSVSTLKIQRTQQEDSAVYLCASSLNVDSQETQYFGPGTRLLVL.

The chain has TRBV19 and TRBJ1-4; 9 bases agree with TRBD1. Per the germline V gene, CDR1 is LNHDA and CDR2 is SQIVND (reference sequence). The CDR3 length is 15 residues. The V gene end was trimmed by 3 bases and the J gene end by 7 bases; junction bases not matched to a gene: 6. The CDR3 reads CASSMGRGQGEKLFF. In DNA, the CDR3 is TGTGCCAGTAGTATGGGCAGGGGACAGGGTGAAAAACTGTTTTTT.

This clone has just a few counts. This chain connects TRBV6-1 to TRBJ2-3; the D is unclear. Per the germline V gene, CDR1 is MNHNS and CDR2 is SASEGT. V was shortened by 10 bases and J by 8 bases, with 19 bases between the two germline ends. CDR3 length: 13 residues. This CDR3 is CATEAHRPVTQYF. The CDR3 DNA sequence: TGTGCCACAGAGGCTCATCGGCCGGTTACGCAGTATTTT.

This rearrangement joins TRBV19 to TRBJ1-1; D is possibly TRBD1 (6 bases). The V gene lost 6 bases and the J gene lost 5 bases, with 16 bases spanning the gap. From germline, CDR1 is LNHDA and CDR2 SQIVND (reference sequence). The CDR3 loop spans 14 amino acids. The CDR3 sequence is CASRMGPRGTEAFF. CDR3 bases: TGTGCCAGTAGGATGGGACCGAGGGGGACTGAAGCTTTCTTT.

The CDR3 nucleotides are TGTGCAATCGGACAGGGGCCCGGTCAGCCCCAGCATTTT. It is translated as CAIGQGPGQPQHF. This chain connects TRBV30 to TRBJ1-5; 9 bases map to TRBD1. In germline, CDR1 is GTSNPN, CDR2 SVGIG (reference sequence). The CDR3 sequence is 13 residues long.

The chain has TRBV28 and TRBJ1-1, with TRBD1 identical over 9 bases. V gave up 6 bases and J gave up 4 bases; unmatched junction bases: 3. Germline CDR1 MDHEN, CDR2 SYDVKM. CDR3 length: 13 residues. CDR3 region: CASREQGATEAFF. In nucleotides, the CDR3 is TGTGCCAGCAGGGAACAGGGGGCCACTGAAGCTTTCTTT.

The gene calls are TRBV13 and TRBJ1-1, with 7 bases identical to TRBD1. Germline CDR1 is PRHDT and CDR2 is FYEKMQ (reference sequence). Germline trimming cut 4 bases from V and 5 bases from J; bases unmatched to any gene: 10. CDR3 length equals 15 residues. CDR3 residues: CASSSFTGAGTEAFF. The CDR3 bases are TGTGCCAGCAGCTCCTTCACAGGGGCGGGAACTGAAGCTTTCTTT.

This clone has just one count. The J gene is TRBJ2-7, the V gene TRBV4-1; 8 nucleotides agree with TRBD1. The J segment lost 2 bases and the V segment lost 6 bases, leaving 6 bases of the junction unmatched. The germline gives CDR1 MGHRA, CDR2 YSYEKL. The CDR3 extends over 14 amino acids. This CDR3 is CASRPGQGAYEQYV. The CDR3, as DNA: TGCGCCAGCAGACCCGGACAGGGTGCCTACGAGCAGTACGTC.

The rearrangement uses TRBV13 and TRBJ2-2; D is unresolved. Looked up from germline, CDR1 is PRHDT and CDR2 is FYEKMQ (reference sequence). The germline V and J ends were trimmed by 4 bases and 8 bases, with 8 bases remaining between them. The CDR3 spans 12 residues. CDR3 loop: CASSSHAGELFF. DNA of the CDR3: TGTGCCAGCAGCTCACACGCAGGGGAGCTGTTTTTT.

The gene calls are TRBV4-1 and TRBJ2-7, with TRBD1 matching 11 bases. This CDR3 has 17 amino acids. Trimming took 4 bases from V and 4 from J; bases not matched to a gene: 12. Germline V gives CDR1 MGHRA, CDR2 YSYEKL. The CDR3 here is CASSRPRSGTGGYEQYF. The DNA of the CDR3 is TGCGCCAGCAGCCGTCCCCGCTCCGGGACAGGGGGTTACGAGCAGTACTTC.

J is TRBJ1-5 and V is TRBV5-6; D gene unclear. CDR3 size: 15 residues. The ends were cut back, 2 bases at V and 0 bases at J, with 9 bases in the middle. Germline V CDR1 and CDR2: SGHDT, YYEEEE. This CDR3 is CASSLGLTSNQPQHF. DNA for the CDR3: TGTGCCAGCAGCTTAGGACTCACTAGCAATCAGCCCCAGCATTTT.

Here the CDR3 reads CATSRVAGGNNEQFF. The DNA of the CDR3 is TGTGCCACCAGCAGAGTAGCGGGGGGGAACAATGAGCAGTTCTTC. This sequence joins TRBV15 and TRBJ2-1; 11 bases fit TRBD2. CDR3 size: 15 residues. J lost 5 bases, V lost 1 base, and 1 base had no gene match. Germline CDR1 reads LNHNV; CDR2 reads YYDKDF (reference sequence).

This chain's CDR3 is CASSLVGSGVDTEAFF. The DNA for the CDR3 is TGTGCCAGCAGCTTAGTAGGTTCGGGGGTGGACACTGAAGCTTTCTTT. The V gene is TRBV7-6, the J gene TRBJ1-1; tentative D call: TRBD1 (5 bases). Trimming cost V 1 base and J 3 bases, with 15 bases left between them. The length of the CDR3 is 16 residues. Germline CDR1 SGHVS, CDR2 FNYEAQ. Drawing the rest from reference TRBV7-6 and TRBJ1-1, the complete variable domain is GAGVSQSPRYKVTKRGQDVALRCDPISGHVSLYWYRQALGQGPEFLTYFNYEAQQDKSGLPNDRFSAERPEGSISTLTIQRTEQRDSAMYRCASSLVGSGVDTEAFFGQGTRLTVV.

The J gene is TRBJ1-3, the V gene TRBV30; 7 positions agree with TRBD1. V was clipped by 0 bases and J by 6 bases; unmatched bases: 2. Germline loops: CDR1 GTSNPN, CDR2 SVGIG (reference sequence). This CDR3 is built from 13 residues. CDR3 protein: CAWSVRGSNTIYF. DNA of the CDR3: TGTGCCTGGAGTGTCAGGGGGTCAAACACCATATATTTT.